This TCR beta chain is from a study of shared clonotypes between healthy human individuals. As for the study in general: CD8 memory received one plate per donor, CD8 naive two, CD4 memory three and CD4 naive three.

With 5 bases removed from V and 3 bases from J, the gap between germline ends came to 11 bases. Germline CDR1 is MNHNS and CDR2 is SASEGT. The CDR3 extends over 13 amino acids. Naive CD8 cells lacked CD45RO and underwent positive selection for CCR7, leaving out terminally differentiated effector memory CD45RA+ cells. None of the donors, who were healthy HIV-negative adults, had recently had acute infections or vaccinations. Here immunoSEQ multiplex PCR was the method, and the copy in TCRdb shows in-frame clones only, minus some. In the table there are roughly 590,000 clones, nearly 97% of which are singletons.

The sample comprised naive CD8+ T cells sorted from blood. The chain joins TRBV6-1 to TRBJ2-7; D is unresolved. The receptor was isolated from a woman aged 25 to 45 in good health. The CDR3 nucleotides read TGTGCCAGCAGTCCCCGGCCCGTCTACGAGCAGTACTTC. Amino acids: CASSPRPVYEQYF.